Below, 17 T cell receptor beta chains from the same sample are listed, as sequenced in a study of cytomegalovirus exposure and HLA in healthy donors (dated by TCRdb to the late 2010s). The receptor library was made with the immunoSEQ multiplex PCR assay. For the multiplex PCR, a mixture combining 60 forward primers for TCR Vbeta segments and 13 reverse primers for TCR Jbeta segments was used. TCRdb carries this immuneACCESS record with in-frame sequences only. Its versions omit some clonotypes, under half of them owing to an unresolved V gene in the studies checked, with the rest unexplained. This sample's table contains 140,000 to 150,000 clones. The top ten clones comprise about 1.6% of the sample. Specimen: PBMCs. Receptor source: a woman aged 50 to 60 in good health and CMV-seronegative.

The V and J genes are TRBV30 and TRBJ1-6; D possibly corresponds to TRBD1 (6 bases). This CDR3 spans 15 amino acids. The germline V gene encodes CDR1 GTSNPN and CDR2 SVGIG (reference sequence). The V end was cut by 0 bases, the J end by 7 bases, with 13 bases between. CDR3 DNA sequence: TGTGCCTGGAGTGTGGGGGGGCAAGGCAATTCACCCCTCCACTTT. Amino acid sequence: CAWSVGGQGNSPLHF.

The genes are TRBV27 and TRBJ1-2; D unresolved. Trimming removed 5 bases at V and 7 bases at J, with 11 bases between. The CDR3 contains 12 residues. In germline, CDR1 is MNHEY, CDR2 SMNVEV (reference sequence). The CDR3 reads CASSGGSGGYTF. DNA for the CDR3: TGTGCCAGCAGTGGAGGGTCGGGTGGCTACACCTTC.

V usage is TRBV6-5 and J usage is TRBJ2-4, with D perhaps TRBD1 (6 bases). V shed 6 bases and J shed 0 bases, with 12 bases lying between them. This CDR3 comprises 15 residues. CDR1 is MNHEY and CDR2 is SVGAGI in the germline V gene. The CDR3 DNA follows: TGTGCCAGCAGGGTGACAGGAGTAGCCAAAAACATTCAGTACTTC. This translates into CASRVTGVAKNIQYF.

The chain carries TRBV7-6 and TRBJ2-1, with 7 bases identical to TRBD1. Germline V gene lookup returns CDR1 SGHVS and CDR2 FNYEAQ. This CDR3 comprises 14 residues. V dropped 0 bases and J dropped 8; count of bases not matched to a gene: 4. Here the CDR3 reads CASSLAGQFDEQFF. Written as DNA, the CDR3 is TGTGCCAGCAGCTTAGCGGGACAGTTCGATGAGCAGTTCTTC.

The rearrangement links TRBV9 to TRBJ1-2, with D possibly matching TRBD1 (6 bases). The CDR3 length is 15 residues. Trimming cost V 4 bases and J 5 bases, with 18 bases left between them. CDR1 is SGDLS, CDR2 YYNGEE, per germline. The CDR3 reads CASSPQGRGYYGYTF. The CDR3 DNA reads TGTGCCAGCAGCCCACAGGGCAGGGGATATTATGGCTACACCTTC.

For the CDR3, the DNA is TGTGCCAGCAGCTTATTCAGTGGCGCGGCGGGAGGGAGCAATGAGCAGTTCTTC. Its translation is CASSLFSGAAGGSNEQFF. This chain uses TRBV11-2 with TRBJ2-1, with 9 nucleotides matching TRBD2. Losses at the gene ends were 2 bases for V and 6 bases for J; bases not matched to a gene: 14. This CDR3 contains 18 residues. Looked up from germline, CDR1 is SGHAT and CDR2 is FQNNGV.

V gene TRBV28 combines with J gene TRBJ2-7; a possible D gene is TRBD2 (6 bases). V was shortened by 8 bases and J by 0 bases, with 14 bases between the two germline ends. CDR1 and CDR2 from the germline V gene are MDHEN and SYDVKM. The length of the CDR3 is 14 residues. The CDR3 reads CASEGGLTSYEQYF. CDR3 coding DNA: TGTGCCAGCGAAGGAGGGCTTACCTCCTACGAGCAGTACTTC.

CDR3 amino acids: CASSLVVSGAGYTF. The CDR3 nucleotides read TGTGCCAGCAGCTTAGTAGTGTCAGGGGCTGGCTACACCTTC. The rearrangement joins TRBV7-8 to TRBJ1-2; TRBD1 is a possible D gene (6 bases). Germline loops: CDR1 SGHVS, CDR2 FQNEAQ. V lost 1 base, J lost 7 bases, and 13 bases lay in between. This CDR3 has 14 residues.

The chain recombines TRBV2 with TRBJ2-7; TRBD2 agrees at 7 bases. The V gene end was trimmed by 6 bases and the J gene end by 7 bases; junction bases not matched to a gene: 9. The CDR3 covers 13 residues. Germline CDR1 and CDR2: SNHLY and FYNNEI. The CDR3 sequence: CASRVSGGGEQYF. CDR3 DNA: TGTGCCAGCAGGGTGTCTGGGGGAGGGGAGCAGTACTTC.

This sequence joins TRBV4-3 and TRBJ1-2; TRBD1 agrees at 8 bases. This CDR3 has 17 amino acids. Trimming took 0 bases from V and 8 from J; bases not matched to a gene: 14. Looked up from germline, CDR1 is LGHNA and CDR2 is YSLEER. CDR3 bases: TGCGCCAGCAGCCAAGAGAGAATGACAGGGGTCGTGGTGGGCTACACCTTC. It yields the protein CASSQERMTGVVVGYTF.

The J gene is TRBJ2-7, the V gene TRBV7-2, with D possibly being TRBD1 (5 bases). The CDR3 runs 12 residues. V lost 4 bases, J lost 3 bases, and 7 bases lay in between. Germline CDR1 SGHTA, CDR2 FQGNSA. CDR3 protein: CASSSQGYEQYF. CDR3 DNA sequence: TGTGCCAGCAGCTCCCAGGGCTACGAGCAGTACTTC.

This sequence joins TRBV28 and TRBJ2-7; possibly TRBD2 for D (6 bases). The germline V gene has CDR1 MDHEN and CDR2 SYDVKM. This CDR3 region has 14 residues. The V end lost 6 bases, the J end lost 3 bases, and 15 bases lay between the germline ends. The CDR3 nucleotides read TGTGCCAGCAGGGGACTTTACTCCAACTACGAGCAGTACTTC. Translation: CASRGLYSNYEQYF.

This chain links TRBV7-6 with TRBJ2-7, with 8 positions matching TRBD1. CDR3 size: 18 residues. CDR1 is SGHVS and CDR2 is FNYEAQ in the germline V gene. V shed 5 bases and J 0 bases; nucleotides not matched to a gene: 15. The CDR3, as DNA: TGTGCCAGCAGCATAACCGCACCGGGACAGGCTTCCTCCTACGAGCAGTACTTC. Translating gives CASSITAPGQASSYEQYF. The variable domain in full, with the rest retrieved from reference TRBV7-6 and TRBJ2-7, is GAGVSQSPRYKVTKRGQDVALRCDPISGHVSLYWYRQALGQGPEFLTYFNYEAQQDKSGLPNDRFSAERPEGSISTLTIQRTEQRDSAMYRCASSITAPGQASSYEQYFGPGTRLTVT.

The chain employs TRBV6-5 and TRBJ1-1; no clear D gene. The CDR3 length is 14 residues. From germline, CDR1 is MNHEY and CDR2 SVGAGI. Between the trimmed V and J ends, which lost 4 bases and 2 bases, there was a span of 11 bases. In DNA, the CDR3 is TGTGCCAGCAGTTTGGCTGGCATCAACACTGAAGCTTTCTTT. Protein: CASSLAGINTEAFF.

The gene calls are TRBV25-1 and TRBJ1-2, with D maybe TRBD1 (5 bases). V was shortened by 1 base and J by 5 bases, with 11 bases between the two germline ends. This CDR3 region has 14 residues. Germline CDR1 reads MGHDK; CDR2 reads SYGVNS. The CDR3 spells CASSEWGGPYGYTF. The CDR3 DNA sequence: TGTGCCAGCAGTGAATGGGGGGGTCCTTATGGCTACACCTTC.

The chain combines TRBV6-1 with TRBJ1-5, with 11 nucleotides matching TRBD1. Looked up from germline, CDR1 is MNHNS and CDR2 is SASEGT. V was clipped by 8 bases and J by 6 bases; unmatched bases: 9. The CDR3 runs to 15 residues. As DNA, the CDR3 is TGTGCCAGCGGGAGCGGACAGGGGGCTTTTCAGCCCCAGCATTTT. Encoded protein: CASGSGQGAFQPQHF.

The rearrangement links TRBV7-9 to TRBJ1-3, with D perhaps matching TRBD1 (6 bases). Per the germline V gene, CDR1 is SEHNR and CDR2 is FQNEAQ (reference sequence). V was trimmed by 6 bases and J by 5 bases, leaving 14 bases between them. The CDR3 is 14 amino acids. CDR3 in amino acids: CASRVLGGRNTIYF. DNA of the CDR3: TGTGCCAGCAGAGTCTTGGGGGGGCGAAACACCATATATTTT. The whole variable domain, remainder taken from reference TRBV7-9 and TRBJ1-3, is DTGVSQNPRHKITKRGQNVTFRCDPISEHNRLYWYRQTLGQGPEFLTYFQNEAQLEKSRLLSDRFSAERPKGSFSTLEIQRTEQGDSAMYLCASRVLGGRNTIYFGEGSWLTVV.